A selection of T cell receptor beta chains follows, all from one sample in a study of blood T cell repertoires in COVID-19. Profiled with immunoSEQ multiplex PCR; TCRdb holds only in-frame clones, not every one. This sample yields roughly 200,000 clones, of which less than 90% are seen a single time; about 4% belongs to the top ten. Sequencing input: PBMCs or T cells enriched from blood (not recorded which). Receptor source: a woman in her thirties who had been exposed to COVID-19. Each CDR3 is given with its conserved first and last residue. The D gene is left open where the match is weak. Clone size is shown for a subset of rows, as once, few, many or a class of expanded clone.

CDR3 DNA: TGTGCCAGCAGCCAGGGCAGGGAATGGGCTCAGCCCCAGCATTTT; CDR3 protein: CASSQGREWAQPQHF; D gene: .; V gene: TRBV3-1/TRBV3-2; clone size: once; J gene: TRBJ1-5
CDR3 DNA: TGTGCCAGCAGTTTGGGGGACAGGCTACCCTACGAGCAGTACTTC; CDR3 protein: CASSLGDRLPYEQYF; D gene: TRBD1; V gene: TRBV27; clone size: .; J gene: TRBJ2-7
CDR3 DNA: TGTGCCAGCAGCCGACAGGGTGGGGAGCAGTACTTC; CDR3 protein: CASSRQGGEQYF; D gene: TRBD1; V gene: TRBV6-5; clone size: .; J gene: TRBJ2-7
CDR3 DNA: TGTGCCAGCAGCTGGGCGACGGGGAATGAAAAACTGTTTTTT; CDR3 protein: CASSWATGNEKLFF; D gene: .; V gene: TRBV7-9; clone size: .; J gene: TRBJ1-4
CDR3 DNA: TGTGCCTGGAGCCCTGGACAGGGGCGGAATCAGCCCCAGCATTTT; CDR3 protein: CAWSPGQGRNQPQHF; D gene: TRBD1; V gene: TRBV30; clone size: .; J gene: TRBJ1-5
CDR3 DNA: TGCGCCAGCAGCCGCGCTGGGACAGGGAAAGAGACCCAGTACTTC; CDR3 protein: CASSRAGTGKETQYF; D gene: TRBD1; V gene: TRBV4-1; clone size: .; J gene: TRBJ2-5
CDR3 DNA: TGCAGCGCCGTACAGGGGGGGAGAAATGGCTACACCTTC; CDR3 protein: CSAVQGGRNGYTF; D gene: TRBD1; V gene: TRBV29-1; clone size: .; J gene: TRBJ1-2
CDR3 DNA: TGTGCCAGCAGCTTTGGGGAGAGCACTGAAGCTTTCTTT; CDR3 protein: CASSFGESTEAFF; D gene: .; V gene: TRBV11-2; clone size: .; J gene: TRBJ1-1
CDR3 DNA: TGTGCCAGCAGTGATTGGGCAGAGGGCAGCCGGGGCTACACCTTC; CDR3 protein: CASSDWAEGSRGYTF; D gene: .; V gene: TRBV2; clone size: few; J gene: TRBJ1-2
CDR3 DNA: TGTGCCAGCAGCTTAAGGACAGGGGGTTCATCAGATAAAACAGATACGCAGTATTTT; CDR3 protein: CASSLRTGGSSDKTDTQYF; D gene: TRBD1; V gene: TRBV9; clone size: once; J gene: TRBJ2-3
CDR3 DNA: TGTGCCAGTTCCGGGACTAGCGGCGCCGGGCAGTATTTT; CDR3 protein: CASSGTSGAGQYF; D gene: TRBD2; V gene: TRBV19; clone size: .; J gene: TRBJ2-3
CDR3 DNA: TGTGCCACCAGCACAAGTAGAGGGGGGGCTGAAGCTTTCTTT; CDR3 protein: CATSTSRGGAEAFF; D gene: .; V gene: TRBV15; clone size: once; J gene: TRBJ1-1
CDR3 DNA: TGTGCCAGCACGGACAGGGGGCTCGAGCAGTACTTC; CDR3 protein: CASTDRGLEQYF; D gene: TRBD1; V gene: TRBV6-5; clone size: .; J gene: TRBJ2-7
CDR3 DNA: TGTGCCAGCAGCTTAGCTTGGAGGACTGAAGCTTTCTTT; CDR3 protein: CASSLAWRTEAFF; D gene: .; V gene: TRBV11-2; clone size: .; J gene: TRBJ1-1
CDR3 DNA: TGTGCCAGCAGCTTGGAGTGGACAGGGACGAACACTGAAGCTTTCTTT; CDR3 protein: CASSLEWTGTNTEAFF; D gene: TRBD1; V gene: TRBV5-6; clone size: .; J gene: TRBJ1-1